The 28 T cell receptor beta chains reported below all come from one sample, sequenced in a study of regulatory T cells in long-lasting Graves disease. This sample's time point: persistent/refractory GD, antithyroid drugs over 5 years with positive TRAb. Generation of the TCR library employed RNA extracted from PBMCs. Combining iRepertoire HTBI primers with Arm-PCR of CDR3 regions, the authors built TCR beta libraries. TCRdb re-called the multiplex PCR reads through MiXCR, storing one row per CDR3 protein. The sample shows roughly 400,000 distinct CDR3 sequences, 21% of them seen only once. Source: peripheral blood mononuclear cells (PBMCs), taken when the disease was refractory, from a patient treated with antithyroid drugs. These receptors were taken from a female donor with Graves disease.

This clonotype was recorded at least ten times. V gene TRBV7-9 combines with J gene TRBJ1-1, with TRBD1 as a possible D gene (5 bases). The CDR3 extends over 12 amino acids. Per the germline V gene, CDR1 is SEHNR and CDR2 is FQNEAQ (reference sequence). Trimming stripped 8 bases from V and 0 bases from J, with 7 bases between. The CDR3 region is CASQGMNTEAFF. The CDR3 DNA follows: TGTGCCAGCCAGGGCATGAACACTGAAGCTTTCTTT.

The V and J genes are TRBV4-1 and TRBJ2-5; D ambiguous. The germline V and J ends were trimmed by 1 base and 0 bases, with 12 bases remaining between them. In germline, CDR1 is MGHRA, CDR2 YSYEKL. The CDR3 consists of 16 residues. In DNA form, the CDR3 reads TGCGCCAGCAGCCAAGTCGCGGATGAGTACCAAGAGACCCAGTACTTC. This codes for CASSQVADEYQETQYF.

This clonotype appeared many times. The genes are TRBV7-2 and TRBJ2-7; 7 bases line up with TRBD1. Germline CDR1 SGHTA, CDR2 FQGNSA. V gave up 5 bases and J gave up 5 bases; unmatched junction bases: 6. This CDR3 has 13 amino acids. CDR3 region: CASSKKTGNEQYF. CDR3 sequence (DNA): TGTGCCAGCAGCAAAAAGACAGGGAACGAGCAGTACTTC.

This clonotype was counted a few times. The chain carries TRBV20-1 and TRBJ2-7; 10 bases are a match to TRBD2. CDR1 and CDR2 from the germline V gene are DFQATT and SNEGSKA (reference sequence). V lost 4 bases to trimming and J lost 7 bases; unmatched junction nucleotides: 10. This CDR3 contains 14 residues. CDR3 residues: CSANAEREGWEQYF. The CDR3, as DNA: TGCAGTGCTAATGCCGAGCGGGAGGGTTGGGAGCAGTACTTC.

The gene calls are TRBV20-1 and TRBJ2-2, with a possible D match to TRBD1 (6 bases). Per the germline V gene, CDR1 is DFQATT and CDR2 is SNEGSKA (reference sequence). V shed 0 bases and J shed 4 bases, with 12 bases lying between them. The CDR3 has 15 residues. CDR3 protein: CSARDAGAGTGELFF. In DNA, the CDR3 is TGCAGTGCTAGAGATGCAGGGGCTGGCACCGGGGAGCTGTTTTTT.

The chain is built from TRBV5-5 and TRBJ2-7; a weak D match, TRBD1 (5 bases). The CDR3 extends over 15 amino acids. The V gene lost 0 bases and the J gene lost 2 bases, with 12 bases spanning the gap. CDR1 and CDR2 (germline): SGHKS, YYEKEE (reference sequence). Here the CDR3 DNA reads TGTGCCAGCAGCTTGGCCCAGGGCCGTACCTACGAGCAGTACTTC. Its translation is CASSLAQGRTYEQYF. Full variable domain (outside the CDR3, taken from reference TRBV5-5 and TRBJ2-7): DAGVTQSPTHLIKTRGQQVTLRCSPISGHKSVSWYQQVLGQGPQFIFQYYEKEERGRGNFPDRFSARQFPNYSSELNVNALLLGDSALYLCASSLAQGRTYEQYFGPGTRLTVT.

This chain joins TRBV6-1 and TRBJ2-7; TRBD2 agrees at 7 bases. This CDR3 has 15 residues. Germline CDR1 is MNHNS and CDR2 is SASEGT. The V gene end was trimmed by 2 bases and the J gene end by 2 bases; junction bases not matched to a gene: 6. The CDR3 sequence: CASSEIPAGTYEQYF. The CDR3 bases are TGTGCCAGCAGTGAAATTCCAGCGGGGACCTACGAGCAGTACTTC.

This clonotype has only a few counts. V usage is TRBV18 and J usage is TRBJ2-3; a weak D match, TRBD1 (5 bases). The CDR3 sequence is 15 residues long. Trimming stripped 9 bases from V and 2 bases from J, with 18 bases between. CDR1 and CDR2 (germline): KGHSH, LQKENI. The CDR3 nucleotides read TGTGCCAGTCACACAGGCGGCAGAGACACAGATACGCAGTATTTT. It is translated as CASHTGGRDTDTQYF. The variable domain in full, completed from reference TRBV18 and TRBJ2-3, reads NAGVMQNPRHLVRRRGQEARLRCSPMKGHSHVYWYRQLPEEGLKFMVYLQKENIIDESGMPKERFSAEFPKEGPSILRIQQVVRGDSAAYFCASHTGGRDTDTQYFGPGTRLTVL.

This clonotype was detected once. V usage is TRBV5-4 and J usage is TRBJ2-2; 8 bases are a match to TRBD2. Losses at the gene ends were 4 bases for V and 7 bases for J; bases not matched to a gene: 9. This CDR3 spans 15 amino acids. Looked up from germline, CDR1 is SGHNT and CDR2 is YYREEE (reference sequence). Here the CDR3 reads CASSPRSGSDGELFF. The CDR3 DNA sequence: TGTGCCAGCAGCCCCAGGAGCGGGAGCGACGGGGAGCTGTTTTTT.

The CDR3 DNA sequence: TGCGCCAGCAGCCAAGGTGCAGGCATGGGGGAGCGTGAGCAGTTCTTC. Encoded protein: CASSQGAGMGEREQFF. The gene calls are TRBV4-1 and TRBJ2-1, with D perhaps assigned TRBD1 or TRBD2 (5 bases each). Germline assignment: CDR1 MGHRA and CDR2 YSYEKL. V lost 1 base, J lost 9 bases, and 19 bases lay in between. This CDR3 comprises 16 residues.

The chain joins TRBV28 to TRBJ1-5; TRBD1 aligns across 8 bases. The J segment lost 2 bases and the V segment lost 5 bases, leaving 11 bases of the junction unmatched. Germline-derived CDR1 and CDR2 are MDHEN and SYDVKM. The CDR3 is 17 residues long. CDR3 residues: CASSHETGAVGNQPQHF. CDR3 nucleotides: TGTGCCAGCAGTCACGAGACAGGGGCGGTCGGCAATCAGCCCCAGCATTTT.

This clonotype was counted at least ten times. J is TRBJ2-7 and V is TRBV6-7; 7 nucleotides agree with TRBD1. TRBV6-7 is sorted into the ORF group, with uncertain function. This CDR3 is 15 amino acids long. V was pared by 2 bases and J by 4 bases, with 8 bases of the junction left unmatched. CDR3 amino acids: CASSYAGQEPYEQYF. The CDR3, as DNA: TGTGCCAGCAGTTACGCCGGACAGGAGCCTTACGAGCAGTACTTC.

This clonotype appeared many times. The V and J genes are TRBV6-1 and TRBJ2-5, with D hard to call. This CDR3 is built from 13 residues. The germline V gene has CDR1 MNHNS and CDR2 SASEGT. V lost 6 bases to trimming and J lost 5 bases, with 13 bases between them. For the CDR3, the DNA is TGTGCCAGCAGGTCAGTTGGACGGGAGACCCAGTACTTC. Translation: CASRSVGRETQYF.

The chain links TRBV28 to TRBJ2-1, with a tentative D call TRBD1 (5 bases). V was clipped by 8 bases and J by 4 bases, with 12 bases between them. Looked up from germline, CDR1 is MDHEN and CDR2 is SYDVKM. The CDR3 sequence is 13 residues long. Written as DNA, the CDR3 is TGTGCCAGCCAAGGGGTTATGTACAATGAGCAGTTCTTC. It translates to CASQGVMYNEQFF.

This clonotype has a handful of counts. This chain uses TRBV18 with TRBJ2-7; no definite D call. This CDR3 contains 15 residues. CDR1 KGHSH and CDR2 LQKENI come from the germline V gene. V lost 3 bases and J lost 0, with 12 bases in between. CDR3 in amino acids: CASSPRTASSYEQYF. DNA for the CDR3: TGTGCCAGCTCACCGAGGACCGCGAGCTCCTACGAGCAGTACTTC.

This clonotype was found many times. As DNA, the CDR3 is TGTGCCAGCAGCTTACCCACGAGCTACGAGCAGTACTTC. This encodes CASSLPTSYEQYF. The rearrangement uses TRBV11-2 and TRBJ2-7; no definite D call. Germline CDR1 SGHAT, CDR2 FQNNGV. The CDR3 runs 13 residues. With 2 bases removed from V and 3 bases from J, the gap between germline ends came to 8 bases. Filled out from reference TRBV11-2 and TRBJ2-7, the complete variable domain reads EAGVAQSPRYKIIEKRQSVAFWCNPISGHATLYWYQQILGQGPKLLIQFQNNGVVDDSQLPKDRFSAERLKGVDSTLKIQPAKLEDSAVYLCASSLPTSYEQYFGPGTRLTVT.

This clonotype was seen repeatedly, ten times or more. J is TRBJ2-4 and V is TRBV6-2 or TRBV6-3; TRBD1 agrees at 10 bases. CDR1 is MNHEY and CDR2 is SVGEGT in the germline V gene. This CDR3 has 20 residues. After removal of 5 bases from V and 2 bases from J, the junction contained 18 bases not matched to a gene. Here the CDR3 DNA reads TGTGCCAGCAGTGACGAATCCCCCTGGACAGGGGGGACTACCAAAAACATTCAGTACTTC. As protein: CASSDESPWTGGTTKNIQYF.

This clonotype was recorded a few times. This chain uses TRBV28 with TRBJ2-1; 7 nucleotides line up with TRBD2. This CDR3 is built from 16 residues. Germline lookup yields CDR1 MDHEN and CDR2 SYDVKM. V shed 6 bases, J shed 0 bases, and the junction held 8 bases outside the gene matches. CDR3 region: CASRPASGSSYNEQFF. The CDR3 DNA reads as TGTGCCAGCAGACCCGCTAGCGGAAGCTCCTACAATGAGCAGTTCTTC.

This clonotype was seen at least ten times. CDR3 amino acids: CASSFGGGIYGYTF. The DNA for the CDR3 is TGTGCCAGCAGTTTTGGAGGGGGGATCTATGGCTACACCTTC. V and J are TRBV27 and TRBJ1-2; possible D gene TRBD1, 6 bases. The CDR3 consists of 14 residues. Trimming removed 3 bases at V and 4 bases at J, with 12 bases between. Germline V gene lookup returns CDR1 MNHEY and CDR2 SMNVEV (reference sequence).

V gene TRBV11-2 combines with J gene TRBJ2-7; 10 bases agree with TRBD1. The CDR3 covers 15 residues. Per germline, CDR1 SGHAT and CDR2 FQNNGV. V was pared by 4 bases and J by 4 bases, with 7 bases of the junction left unmatched. The CDR3 DNA reads TGTGCCAGCAGCTCGAGGACAGGGGGAGAATACGAGCAGTACTTC. This sequence encodes CASSSRTGGEYEQYF.

This clonotype occurred a few times. The chain carries TRBV7-9 and TRBJ2-7, with no clear D. This CDR3 has 11 amino acids. Per germline, CDR1 SEHNR and CDR2 FQNEAQ (reference sequence). The V gene lost 5 bases and the J gene lost 7 bases, with 9 bases spanning the gap. The CDR3 sequence: CASSPMTEQYF. The CDR3 bases are TGTGCCAGCAGCCCTATGACAGAGCAGTACTTC.

In this sample, this clonotype turned up many times. V usage is TRBV6-2 or TRBV6-3 and J usage is TRBJ2-5, with D possibly being TRBD1 (5 bases). The V end lost 5 bases, the J end lost 5 bases, and 24 bases lay between the germline ends. Germline V CDR1 and CDR2: MNHEY, SVGEGT. The CDR3 runs 17 residues. The CDR3 here is CASSEGAGIHSRETQYF. CDR3 sequence (DNA): TGTGCCAGCAGTGAAGGGGCAGGGATACACTCAAGGGAGACCCAGTACTTC.

The chain links TRBV3-1 to TRBJ1-1; D is perhaps TRBD1 (5 bases). Germline lookup yields CDR1 LGHDT and CDR2 YNNKEL (reference sequence). The V end was cut by 0 bases, the J end by 6 bases, with 8 bases between. The CDR3 loop spans 13 amino acids. The CDR3 nucleotides are TGTGCCAGCAGCCAAGAGCAGGGATCTGAAGCTTTCTTT. This gives the protein CASSQEQGSEAFF.

This clonotype was detected ten times or more. The CDR3 reads CASRDGQGYNSPLHF. The CDR3, as DNA: TGTGCCAGCAGAGATGGACAGGGTTATAATTCACCCCTCCACTTT. The gene calls are TRBV3-1 and TRBJ1-6; the match to TRBD1 covers 8 bases. This CDR3 comprises 15 residues. Per germline, CDR1 LGHDT and CDR2 YNNKEL (reference sequence). Losses at the gene ends were 6 bases for V and 4 bases for J; bases not matched to a gene: 5.

The chain is built from TRBV5-4 and TRBJ2-3; 13 positions agree with TRBD2. The CDR3 runs 17 residues. J was trimmed by 5 bases and V by 4 bases; bases with no gene match: 10. Per germline, CDR1 SGHNT and CDR2 YYREEE (reference sequence). The CDR3 DNA reads as TGTGCCAGCAGCAAACGGACTAGCGGGAGCCCCGGAGATACGCAGTATTTT. It specifies CASSKRTSGSPGDTQYF.

About this clonotype: One base separates it from a far larger clone, so it is likely a read error. The J gene is TRBJ2-5, the V gene TRBV28; 7 bases are a match to TRBD2. The germline V gene has CDR1 MDHEN and CDR2 SYDVKM. Germline trimming cut 4 bases from V and 6 bases from J; bases unmatched to any gene: 8. The CDR3 spans 14 residues. CDR3 DNA: TGTGCCAGCAGTTACGGGGAGGGTAAGAAGACCCAGTACTTC. As protein: CASSYGEGKKTQYF.

The V call is TRBV5-6, the J call TRBJ2-7, with 15 bases matching TRBD2. Germline CDR1 and CDR2: SGHDT and YYEEEE. J was trimmed by 2 bases and V by 1 base; bases with no gene match: 13. The length of the CDR3 is 20 residues. The CDR3 nucleotides are TGTGCCAGCAGCTTGTGGGGGGGGACTAGCGGGAGGAGGGCCACCTACGAGCAGTACTTC. Translated, it gives CASSLWGGTSGRRATYEQYF.

This clonotype was seen at least ten times. V and J are TRBV12-3 or TRBV12-4 and TRBJ1-4, with D uncertain. Trimming shortened V by 7 bases and J by 4 bases, and 19 bases separated the two germline ends. The CDR3 runs to 16 residues. CDR3 nucleotides: TGTGCCAGCACCCCAAGAGGGCACAGCGTTAATGAAAAACTGTTTTTT. Protein sequence: CASTPRGHSVNEKLFF.